Listed below are T cell receptor beta chains from one sample, sequenced in a study of OX40 agonist ivuxolimab in advanced cancers. Repertoires were generated with immunoSEQ multiplex PCR, while TCRdb's copy carries only in-frame clones and drops some. This sample has about 59,000 clones, with about 80% found just once. Sample: CD4+ or CD8+ T cells sorted from blood, taken in a trial of the OX40 agonist ivuxolimab. These receptors were taken from an adult with an advanced solid tumor such as melanoma, head and neck, liver or kidney cancer. Both conserved end residues are part of each CDR3. D genes are given only for firm matches.

d_gene: TRBD1; j_gene: TRBJ2-5; v_gene: TRBV11-2; CDR3aa: CASSLGGPGTAEETQYF
d_gene: -; j_gene: TRBJ1-6; v_gene: TRBV19; CDR3aa: CASSPINSPLHF
d_gene: -; j_gene: TRBJ1-1; v_gene: TRBV5-1; CDR3aa: CASSLISVNTEAFF
d_gene: -; j_gene: TRBJ2-5; v_gene: TRBV2; CDR3aa: CASSEEGWETQYF
d_gene: -; j_gene: TRBJ2-3; v_gene: TRBV4-2; CDR3aa: CASSQDSRVAGTDTQYF
d_gene: -; j_gene: TRBJ2-1; v_gene: TRBV6-5; CDR3aa: CASSYSTSSYNEQFF
d_gene: -; j_gene: TRBJ1-4; v_gene: TRBV11-2; CDR3aa: CASSSDRMNEKLFF
d_gene: -; j_gene: TRBJ1-1; v_gene: TRBV7-9; CDR3aa: CASSLGLDTEAFF
d_gene: -; j_gene: TRBJ1-1; v_gene: TRBV30; CDR3aa: CAWRRSTFNTEAFF
d_gene: TRBD2; j_gene: TRBJ2-3; v_gene: TRBV7-9; CDR3aa: CASSLDPGAGDADTQYF
d_gene: TRBD1; j_gene: TRBJ1-4; v_gene: TRBV7-9; CDR3aa: CASTGTAGEKLFF
d_gene: -; j_gene: TRBJ1-4; v_gene: TRBV18; CDR3aa: CASSFPGSNNEKLFF
d_gene: -; j_gene: TRBJ2-3; v_gene: TRBV10-2; CDR3aa: CASSEGGGGLSDTQYF
d_gene: TRBD2; j_gene: TRBJ2-3; v_gene: TRBV7-2; CDR3aa: CASSAMGAGDGDSQYF
d_gene: TRBD1; j_gene: TRBJ1-6; v_gene: TRBV28; CDR3aa: CASSRTGRNSPLHF
d_gene: -; j_gene: TRBJ2-5; v_gene: TRBV6-1; CDR3aa: CASGNQETQYF
d_gene: TRBD2; j_gene: TRBJ2-7; v_gene: TRBV7-2; CDR3aa: CASSLEGLAGFYEQYF
d_gene: -; j_gene: TRBJ2-2; v_gene: TRBV29-1; CDR3aa: CSVAGSRGSNTGELFF
d_gene: -; j_gene: TRBJ1-1; v_gene: TRBV9; CDR3aa: CASSVATNTEAFF
d_gene: -; j_gene: TRBJ1-2; v_gene: TRBV19; CDR3aa: CASTEESATEYYGYTF
d_gene: -; j_gene: TRBJ2-4; v_gene: TRBV6-6; CDR3aa: CASTGENIQYF
d_gene: TRBD2; j_gene: TRBJ2-1; v_gene: TRBV5-1; CDR3aa: CASSLGLAGVDEQFF